This TCR beta chain was observed in a study of T cells after posttransplantation cyclophosphamide. Study-wide findings and caveats: Recipient CMV seropositivity and CMV reactivation strongly tracked TRB clonality.

Trimming took off 0 bases at V and 5 bases at J, with 8 bases between the two ends. This CDR3 is 15 amino acids long. Germline V CDR1 and CDR2: MNHEY, SVGAGI. Some clones are missing from TCRdb's copy, which holds only in-frame ones; the method was immunoSEQ multiplex PCR. The profile covers approximately 15,000 clones, with roughly 92% appearing a single time and roughly 0.27% taken by the ten largest. As to this clone: The antigen is unknown.

The naive gate required viable CD3+CD4+ or CD3+CD8+ cells with CCR7+CD45RA+CD45RO-CD95-CD27+CD28+ phenotype. Sequencing input: naive CD4+ T cells sorted from blood. The gene calls are TRBV6-5 and TRBJ1-6; D is undetermined. The TCR comes from a woman in her 50s in good health and a related stem cell transplant donor. CDR3 sequence (DNA): TGTGCCAGCAGTTACTCTATCAGGAATAATTCACCCCTCCACTTT. The encoded protein is CASSYSIRNNSPLHF.